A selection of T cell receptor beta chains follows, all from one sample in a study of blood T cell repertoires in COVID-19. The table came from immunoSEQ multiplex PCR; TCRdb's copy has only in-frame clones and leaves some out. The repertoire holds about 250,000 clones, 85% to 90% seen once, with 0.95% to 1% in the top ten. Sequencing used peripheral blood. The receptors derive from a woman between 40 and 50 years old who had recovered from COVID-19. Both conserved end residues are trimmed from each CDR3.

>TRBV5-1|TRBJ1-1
ASSLGGEYTEAF
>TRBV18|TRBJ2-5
ASSPLAGGPTGETQY
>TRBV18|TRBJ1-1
ASSPPGRGRAEAF
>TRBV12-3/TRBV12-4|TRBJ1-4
ASGHRQGKLF
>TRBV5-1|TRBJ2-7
ASSLGFSVGYEQY
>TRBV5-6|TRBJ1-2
ASSLGGPGGYGYT
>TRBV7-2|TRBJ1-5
ASSPRGQGDQPQH
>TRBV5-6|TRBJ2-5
ASSLVLAGGLAGTQY
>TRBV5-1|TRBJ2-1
ASSNRTSGTYNEQF
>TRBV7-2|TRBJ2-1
ASSPRAGVSSYNEQF
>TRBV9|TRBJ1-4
ASSVAGGEGAEKLF
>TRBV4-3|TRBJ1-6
ASSQGQGANNSPLH
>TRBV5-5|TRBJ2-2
ASSPALRTEGGELF
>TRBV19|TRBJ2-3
ASSIPADTQY
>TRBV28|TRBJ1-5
ASSLSSGNQPQH
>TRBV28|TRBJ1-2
ASSLTGTDNYGYT
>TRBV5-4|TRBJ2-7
ASSEGLAGGRY
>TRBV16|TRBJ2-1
ASSPPSRWDEQF
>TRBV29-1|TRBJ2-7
SALTGPWGEQY
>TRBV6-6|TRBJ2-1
ASSQTGGYNEQF
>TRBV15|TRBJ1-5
ATSRGEGQPQH
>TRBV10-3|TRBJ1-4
AISESGQGAGEKLF
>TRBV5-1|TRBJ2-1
ASSFGGTSGRVPF
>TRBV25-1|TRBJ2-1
ASRPTSGSINEQF
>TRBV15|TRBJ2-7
ATSKAPGLAGGGYEQY
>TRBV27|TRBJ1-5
ASSLEGSNQPQH
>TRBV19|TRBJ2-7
ASSSPGTGSYEQY
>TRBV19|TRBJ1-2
ASRSGGVGYGYT
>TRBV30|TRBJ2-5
AWSVVGGPRETQY
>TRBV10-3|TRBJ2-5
AISDRQGAETQY
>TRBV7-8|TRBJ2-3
ASSPTRLVSDTQY
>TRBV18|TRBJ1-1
ASSQTGSSEAF
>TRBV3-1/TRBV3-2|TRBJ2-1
ASSPVPGQGRGLRGYNEQF
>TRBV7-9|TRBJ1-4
ASSLGGTGVEKLF
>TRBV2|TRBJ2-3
ASRRDRGNTDTQY
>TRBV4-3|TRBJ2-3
ASSHRGVGTDTQY
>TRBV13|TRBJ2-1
ASSLKGGYNEQF
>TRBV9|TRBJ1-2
ASSAGGSPNYGYT
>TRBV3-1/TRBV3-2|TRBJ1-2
ATGTVYGYT
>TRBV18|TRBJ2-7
ATRGTGTVYEQY
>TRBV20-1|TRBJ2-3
SAQGGDTQY
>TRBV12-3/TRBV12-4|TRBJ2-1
ASSLGALNEQF